This TCR beta chain is from a study of CD8 T cells in ankylosing spondylitis. Study outcomes and limitations: Prior work had noted some motif variants in reactive arthritis blood and synovial fluid. A TCR beta motif of 7 to 9 highly homologous variants seemed to mark ankylosing spondylitis blood.

TCRdb analysed the 5' RACE reads with MiXCR anew, one entry per CDR3 protein. The sample consists of roughly 440,000 distinct CDR3 sequences, approximately 17% of them appearing once. This CDR3 contains 15 residues. With 2 bases clipped from V and 6 bases from J, the junction kept 6 bases outside the gene matches. Germline V CDR1 and CDR2: SQVTM, ANQGSEA. This clonotype was detected many times. Its specificity is not known. Sequences were obtained from blood, either unsorted or a sorted T cell fraction (not recorded which). This TCR was recovered from a male donor with ankylosing spondylitis. J is TRBJ2-1 and V is TRBV29-1, with 11 bases lining up with TRBD1. In DNA form, the CDR3 reads TGCAGCGTTGAAAGAGGGACAGGGGGTCTCAATGAGCAGTTCTTC. It is translated as CSVERGTGGLNEQFF.